This T cell receptor (beta chain) was captured by sequencing in a study of multiple sclerosis patients with progressive multifocal leukoencephalopathy. The CDR3 sequence is 15 residues long. Germline V gene lookup returns CDR1 LNHNV and CDR2 YYDKDF (reference sequence). J gave up 4 bases and V 11 bases, and 13 bases lay outside the gene matches. Sample time point: time of PML onset. T3 refers to blood collected at the onset of PML. Profiling relied on immunoSEQ multiplex PCR, and the TCRdb table lists in-frame clones only, not all of them. Of about 33,000 clones listed, about 90% are singletons. Sequencing used PBMCs, obtained from a patient treated with natalizumab. This TCR was sampled from a human donor with progressive multifocal leukoencephalopathy. V gene TRBV15 combines with J gene TRBJ2-1, with 8 bases that match TRBD2. The CDR3 is CAFGTSRGGYNEQFF. CDR3 sequence (DNA): TGTGCCTTCGGGACTAGTAGAGGGGGGTACAATGAGCAGTTCTTC.